Listed here are 10 T cell receptor beta chains from one sample, sequenced in a study of metastatic and nonmetastatic thyroid tumors. Every patient was untreated before thyroid surgery. MiXCR re-clonotyped the PCR reads for TCRdb. The sample contains tens of thousands of clones, approximately 22% of which appear only once. Material for sequencing was blood. These receptors were collected from a female donor with papillary thyroid cancer or a benign thyroid nodule (not recorded which). Some clones in this sample may be carry-over from other donors' samples.

This clone was detected many times. The chain recombines TRBV6-1 with TRBJ2-3; possibly TRBD2 for D (6 bases). The CDR3 is 14 amino acids. The germline gives CDR1 MNHNS, CDR2 SASEGT. The V end lost 7 bases, the J end lost 0 bases, and 11 bases lay between the germline ends. In DNA form, the CDR3 reads TGTGCCAGCAAAAAACTAGCTAGCACAGATACGCAGTATTTT. As protein: CASKKLASTDTQYF.

The chain recombines TRBV7-9 with TRBJ1-1; D is ambiguous. The length of the CDR3 is 14 residues. Trimming took 6 bases from V and 5 from J, leaving 16 bases between them. The germline V gene encodes CDR1 SEHNR and CDR2 FQNEAQ (reference sequence). The CDR3 region has the DNA TGTGCCAGCAGTTACTCACTCGGTGGGACTGAAGCTTTCTTT. Protein product: CASSYSLGGTEAFF.

A remark on this clone: At one end the junction does not follow the germline gene, possibly because of a read error. This same CDR3 is encoded by further DNA sequences in the sample. The V gene is TRBV14, the J gene TRBJ1-2, with D uncertain. Germline CDR1 SGHDN, CDR2 FVKESK. This CDR3 is built from 14 residues. DNA for the CDR3: TGTGCCAGCAGCCCGATATCCTCCCCCTATGGGTACACCTTC. Translating gives CASSPISSPYGYTF.

Regarding this clone: Since a much larger clone is just one base distant, this may be a read error. The chain recombines TRBV20-1 with TRBJ2-5; a possible D gene is TRBD1 (5 bases). CDR3 length equals 14 residues. CDR1 is DFQATT, CDR2 SNEGSKA, per germline (reference sequence). The V gene lost 1 base and the J gene lost 0 bases, with 9 bases spanning the gap. Here the CDR3 DNA reads TGCAGTGCTAGAGCCGTGGACAACCAAGAGACCCAGTACTTC. Protein: CSARAVDNQETQYF.

This clone was detected many times. The chain joins TRBV7-2 to TRBJ1-5; D is unclear. The CDR3 consists of 12 residues. From germline, CDR1 is SGHTA and CDR2 FQGNSA. Trimming removed 3 bases from V and 5 bases from J, with 5 bases in between. The chain's CDR3 is CASSFSYQPQHF. The CDR3, as DNA: TGTGCCAGCAGCTTCTCCTATCAGCCCCAGCATTTT.

This clone was seen many times. The chain combines TRBV4-2 with TRBJ2-3, with 13 bases identical to TRBD2. With V trimmed by 1 base and J by 2 bases, 3 bases remained unmatched. The CDR3 is 17 amino acids. CDR1 is LGHNA and CDR2 is YNFKEQ in the germline V gene. The CDR3 sequence is CASSQVGLAGNTDTQYF. DNA of the CDR3: TGTGCCAGCAGCCAAGTGGGACTAGCGGGGAACACAGATACGCAGTATTTT.

DNA of the CDR3: TGCAGTGCTAGCGGGGAAACCAAGCATTTT. Its translation: CSASGETKHF. J is TRBJ1-5 and V is TRBV20-1; unclear D gene. V was cut by 3 bases and J by 14 bases, with 11 bases left in between. This CDR3 contains 10 residues. Germline CDR1 is DFQATT and CDR2 is SNEGSKA (reference sequence).

This clone was recorded many times. CDR3 region: CSARTAYEQYF. CDR3 DNA sequence: TGCAGTGCAAGGACAGCCTACGAGCAGTACTTC. The chain uses TRBV20-1 and TRBJ2-7, with D possibly TRBD1 on 6 matching bases. The CDR3 extends over 11 amino acids. The V and J ends lost 6 bases and 2 bases respectively, with 8 bases between them. Germline assignment: CDR1 DFQATT and CDR2 SNEGSKA (reference sequence).

This clone appeared many times. The chain combines TRBV2 with TRBJ1-6; TRBD1 aligns across 9 bases. CDR3 length: 16 residues. The germline V gene has CDR1 SNHLY and CDR2 FYNNEI. V lost 6 bases to trimming and J lost 6 bases; unmatched junction nucleotides: 9. The CDR3 reads CASRPDTGGFNSPLHF. For the CDR3, the DNA is TGTGCCAGCAGGCCCGATACAGGGGGCTTTAATTCACCCCTCCACTTT.

This clone was counted ten times or more. The J gene is TRBJ1-2, the V gene TRBV3-1; possibly TRBD1 for D (5 bases). Germline V gives CDR1 LGHDT, CDR2 YNNKEL (reference sequence). The CDR3 contains 12 residues. The germline V and J ends were trimmed by 7 bases and 4 bases, with 10 bases remaining between them. The CDR3, as DNA: TGTGCCAGCAAGGAAAGGGGCTATGGCTACACCTTC. As protein: CASKERGYGYTF.